Listed here is a single T cell receptor beta chain. Its specificity is unknown. The data originate from a study of cytomegalovirus exposure and HLA in healthy donors. The PCR had 60 Vbeta and 13 Jbeta primers. TCRdb keeps only in-frame clones here, not all; method: immunoSEQ multiplex PCR. Seen here are approximately 140,000 clones, 70% to 85% observed once, and the top ten hold 1.7%. Study-level points and caveats: Under in vitro conditions, three CMV-associated chains were confirmed as specific for CMV antigens.

In germline, CDR1 is MNHNY, CDR2 SVGAGI (reference sequence). The germline V and J ends were trimmed by 2 bases and 10 bases, with 17 bases remaining between them. The CDR3 covers 14 residues. Sample: PBMCs. This chain joins TRBV6-6 and TRBJ2-5, with a weak D call TRBD1 (6 bases). This TCR derives from a boy between 10 and 17 years old in good health and CMV-seronegative. This CDR3 reads CASSYGQNKLDQYF. CDR3 coding DNA: TGTGCCAGCAGTTACGGACAGAATAAGCTAGACCAGTACTTC.